The next 19 T cell receptor beta chains were all read from a single sample in a study of CD8+ T cells in alopecia areata. cDNA serving as the sequencing template came from extracted, reverse transcribed RNA. Profiled with immunoSEQ multiplex PCR; TCRdb holds only in-frame clones, not every one. The sample carries some 240,000 clones, 50% to 65% recorded once. The specimen comprised CD4+ T cells sorted from blood, sampled at week 0. The source is a human donor with alopecia areata.

V is TRBV25-1 and J is TRBJ1-2, with 8 nucleotides matching TRBD1. The CDR3 runs to 15 residues. Losses at the gene ends were 4 bases for V and 0 bases for J; bases not matched to a gene: 4. CDR1 is MGHDK and CDR2 is SYGVNS in the germline V gene. The CDR3 DNA follows: TGTGCCAGCAGTGTCCAGGGGGCATCTAACTATGGCTACACCTTC. Protein product: CASSVQGASNYGYTF.

The chain carries TRBV30 and TRBJ1-1; unclear D gene. The germline CDR1 and CDR2 sequences are GTSNPN and SVGIG (reference sequence). The CDR3 runs 14 residues. Trimming took 4 bases from V and 4 from J, leaving 16 bases between them. The CDR3 is CAWNSVGRGTEAFF. Written as DNA, the CDR3 is TGTGCCTGGAATTCAGTAGGTCGGGGCACTGAAGCTTTCTTT.

The gene calls are TRBV9 and TRBJ2-7; D uncertain. The CDR3 spans 15 residues. V was pared by 0 bases and J by 2 bases, with 12 bases between. CDR1 is SGDLS, CDR2 YYNGEE, per germline. The CDR3 DNA follows: TGTGCCAGCAGCGTAGACCTAGACCCCACCTACGAGCAGTACTTC. This gives the protein CASSVDLDPTYEQYF.

J is TRBJ1-2 and V is TRBV6-6; the D gene is possibly TRBD1 (5 bases). The CDR3 contains 15 residues. Trimming took off 2 bases at V and 1 base at J, with 11 bases between the two ends. The germline gives CDR1 MNHNY, CDR2 SVGAGI (reference sequence). The CDR3 region has the DNA TGTGCCAGCAGTTACCAGGGTTCTTTTAACTATGGCTACACCTTC. Amino acids: CASSYQGSFNYGYTF.

The chain employs TRBV7-9 and TRBJ1-1; TRBD1 agrees at 9 bases. CDR3 length: 16 residues. Per the germline V gene, CDR1 is SEHNR and CDR2 is FQNEAQ (reference sequence). The ends lost 5 bases at V and 0 bases at J; junction bases unmatched: 7. Written as DNA, the CDR3 is TGTGCCAGCAGCCAGAACGACAGGGGGATGAACACTGAAGCTTTCTTT. Its translation: CASSQNDRGMNTEAFF.

This chain links TRBV29-1 with TRBJ1-1; no clear D gene. The CDR3 is made up of 12 amino acids. Germline CDR1 and CDR2: SQVTM and ANQGSEA. V was cut by 3 bases and J by 6 bases, with 11 bases left in between. The CDR3 is CSVDSRLSEAFF. The CDR3 coding sequence is TGCAGCGTTGACAGCAGGCTTTCTGAAGCTTTCTTT.

The V and J genes are TRBV18 and TRBJ1-2; no firm D call. Germline V gives CDR1 KGHSH, CDR2 LQKENI. This CDR3 has 13 residues. V dropped 3 bases and J dropped 8 bases, with 13 bases sitting between them. CDR3 nucleotides: TGTGCCAGCTCACCGTCAGGAGTGGGAGGCTACACCTTC. It codes for CASSPSGVGGYTF.

A remark on this clone: Different DNA sequences within this sample yield the same CDR3. The chain links TRBV29-1 to TRBJ1-5; 7 bases are shared with TRBD1. V lost 3 bases to trimming and J lost 1 base; unmatched junction nucleotides: 3. Germline CDR1 reads SQVTM; CDR2 reads ANQGSEA. CDR3 length: 14 residues. DNA of the CDR3: TGCAGCGTTGAGACAGGGAACAGCAATCAGCCCCAGCATTTT. Amino acids: CSVETGNSNQPQHF.

This rearrangement joins TRBV29-1 to TRBJ1-1; TRBD1 aligns across 8 bases. Per germline, CDR1 SQVTM and CDR2 ANQGSEA. Trimming at V came to 5 bases and at J to 0 bases, leaving 2 bases not matched to a gene. The CDR3 loop spans 13 amino acids. This CDR3 is CSVNRGMNTEAFF. As DNA, the CDR3 is TGCAGCGTTAACAGGGGGATGAACACTGAAGCTTTCTTT.

J is TRBJ2-1 and V is TRBV9; the match to TRBD2 covers 9 bases. Germline CDR1 reads SGDLS; CDR2 reads YYNGEE. The CDR3 consists of 17 residues. V was pared by 0 bases and J by 1 base, with 5 bases of the junction left unmatched. CDR3 coding DNA: TGTGCCAGCAGCGTAGGAAAAGCGGGAGGATCCTACAATGAGCAGTTCTTC. Its translation is CASSVGKAGGSYNEQFF.

The chain has TRBV5-1 and TRBJ2-3, with 11 bases fitting TRBD1. Trimming took 4 bases from V and 6 from J; bases not matched to a gene: 4. The CDR3 loop spans 14 amino acids. CDR1 and CDR2 from the germline V gene are SGHRS and YFSETQ. The CDR3 loop reads CASSQGQGGDTQYF. CDR3 in DNA: TGCGCCAGCAGCCAGGGACAGGGGGGCGATACGCAGTATTTT.

The chain combines TRBV2 with TRBJ1-3; D call uncertain. Trimming took off 6 bases at V and 0 bases at J, with 12 bases between the two ends. Germline values: CDR1 SNHLY, CDR2 FYNNEI. The CDR3 runs 15 residues. The CDR3 bases are TGTGCCAGCAGCTCCTTGCGGAACTCTGGAAACACCATATATTTT. Its translation: CASSSLRNSGNTIYF.

The chain uses TRBV5-1 and TRBJ2-7; 9 nucleotides line up with TRBD1. CDR3 length equals 14 residues. V shed 8 bases and J 6 bases; nucleotides not matched to a gene: 12. Germline CDR1 reads SGHRS; CDR2 reads YFSETQ. CDR3 DNA sequence: TGCGCCAGTACAACCGGGACAGGGTTATCCGAGCAGTACTTC. Amino acids: CASTTGTGLSEQYF.

The chain has TRBV29-1 and TRBJ2-3; 10 bases are shared with TRBD2. The CDR3 sequence is 13 residues long. CDR1 and CDR2 from the germline V gene are SQVTM and ANQGSEA. Losses at the gene ends were 6 bases for V and 7 bases for J; bases not matched to a gene: 7. CDR3 residues: CSVHGTSANTQYF. For the CDR3, the DNA is TGCAGCGTCCACGGGACTAGCGCCAATACGCAGTATTTT.

In its sample, this clone was seen once. The J gene is TRBJ2-1, the V gene TRBV6-6; D is unclear. CDR3 length: 12 residues. Germline V gene data show CDR1 as MNHNY and CDR2 as SVGAGI (reference sequence). V dropped 0 bases and J dropped 7 bases, with 4 bases sitting between them. The CDR3 nucleotides are TGTGCCAGCAGTTACTCGAGGAATGAGCAGTTCTTC. Translated, it gives CASSYSRNEQFF.

V and J are TRBV7-8 and TRBJ2-7; tentatively, D is TRBD1 (7 bases). V was cut by 5 bases and J by 3 bases, with 17 bases left in between. The length of the CDR3 is 15 residues. CDR1 SGHVS and CDR2 FQNEAQ come from the germline V gene. For the CDR3, the DNA is TGTGCCAGCAGCCGCCCAGACAGGGAGGTCTACGAGCAGTACTTC. Its translation is CASSRPDREVYEQYF.

The genes are TRBV29-1 and TRBJ2-1, with TRBD2 matching 10 bases. This CDR3 region has 15 residues. The germline V gene has CDR1 SQVTM and CDR2 ANQGSEA. Losses at the gene ends were 4 bases for V and 2 bases for J; bases not matched to a gene: 5. The CDR3 bases are TGCAGCGTTGGGGAAGCGGGGGGGCCCTACAATGAGCAGTTCTTC. Amino acids: CSVGEAGGPYNEQFF.

This chain links TRBV4-1 with TRBJ2-3, with unresolved D. This CDR3 contains 12 residues. Germline CDR1 is MGHRA and CDR2 is YSYEKL. Trimming stripped 1 base from V and 8 bases from J, with 7 bases between. The CDR3 region is CASSQVYGTQYF. CDR3 in DNA: TGCGCCAGCAGCCAAGTTTATGGTACGCAGTATTTT.

This chain joins TRBV29-1 and TRBJ2-6, with TRBD1 as a possible D gene (5 bases). The CDR3 consists of 15 residues. Germline CDR1 and CDR2: SQVTM and ANQGSEA. The V end was cut by 4 bases, the J end by 0 bases, with 10 bases between. DNA for the CDR3: TGCAGCGTTGTCCCCAGGGTCTCTGGGGCCAACGTCCTGACTTTC. Protein: CSVVPRVSGANVLTF.